This TCR beta chain was profiled in a study of OX40 agonist ivuxolimab in advanced cancers. Sequencing used immunoSEQ multiplex PCR; TCRdb keeps in-frame clones, though not all of them. The repertoire holds 60,000 or so clones, with more than 75% as singletons. It was autoimmune disease history or systemic immunosuppression that excluded patients. The sampling schedule covered blood at baseline, cycle 4 day 1, and cycle 7 day 1. The CDR3 sequence is 15 residues long. The V end was cut by 5 bases, the J end by 4 bases, with 15 bases between. The germline V gene encodes CDR1 SGHVS and CDR2 FQNEAQ. Turning to this clone: What it recognizes is unknown.

Regarding the study as a whole: A proportion of nonresponders additionally exhibited low normalized T-cell clonal expansion.

The sequencing used CD4+ or CD8+ T cells sorted from blood, collected in a trial of the OX40 agonist ivuxolimab. The V call is TRBV7-8, the J call TRBJ1-5, with a tentative D call TRBD1 (5 bases). This sequence was found in an adult with an advanced solid tumor such as melanoma, head and neck, liver or kidney cancer. Here the CDR3 reads CASSLSRVLNQPQHF. CDR3 nucleotides: TGTGCCAGCAGCCTTAGCAGGGTCCTAAATCAGCCCCAGCATTTT.